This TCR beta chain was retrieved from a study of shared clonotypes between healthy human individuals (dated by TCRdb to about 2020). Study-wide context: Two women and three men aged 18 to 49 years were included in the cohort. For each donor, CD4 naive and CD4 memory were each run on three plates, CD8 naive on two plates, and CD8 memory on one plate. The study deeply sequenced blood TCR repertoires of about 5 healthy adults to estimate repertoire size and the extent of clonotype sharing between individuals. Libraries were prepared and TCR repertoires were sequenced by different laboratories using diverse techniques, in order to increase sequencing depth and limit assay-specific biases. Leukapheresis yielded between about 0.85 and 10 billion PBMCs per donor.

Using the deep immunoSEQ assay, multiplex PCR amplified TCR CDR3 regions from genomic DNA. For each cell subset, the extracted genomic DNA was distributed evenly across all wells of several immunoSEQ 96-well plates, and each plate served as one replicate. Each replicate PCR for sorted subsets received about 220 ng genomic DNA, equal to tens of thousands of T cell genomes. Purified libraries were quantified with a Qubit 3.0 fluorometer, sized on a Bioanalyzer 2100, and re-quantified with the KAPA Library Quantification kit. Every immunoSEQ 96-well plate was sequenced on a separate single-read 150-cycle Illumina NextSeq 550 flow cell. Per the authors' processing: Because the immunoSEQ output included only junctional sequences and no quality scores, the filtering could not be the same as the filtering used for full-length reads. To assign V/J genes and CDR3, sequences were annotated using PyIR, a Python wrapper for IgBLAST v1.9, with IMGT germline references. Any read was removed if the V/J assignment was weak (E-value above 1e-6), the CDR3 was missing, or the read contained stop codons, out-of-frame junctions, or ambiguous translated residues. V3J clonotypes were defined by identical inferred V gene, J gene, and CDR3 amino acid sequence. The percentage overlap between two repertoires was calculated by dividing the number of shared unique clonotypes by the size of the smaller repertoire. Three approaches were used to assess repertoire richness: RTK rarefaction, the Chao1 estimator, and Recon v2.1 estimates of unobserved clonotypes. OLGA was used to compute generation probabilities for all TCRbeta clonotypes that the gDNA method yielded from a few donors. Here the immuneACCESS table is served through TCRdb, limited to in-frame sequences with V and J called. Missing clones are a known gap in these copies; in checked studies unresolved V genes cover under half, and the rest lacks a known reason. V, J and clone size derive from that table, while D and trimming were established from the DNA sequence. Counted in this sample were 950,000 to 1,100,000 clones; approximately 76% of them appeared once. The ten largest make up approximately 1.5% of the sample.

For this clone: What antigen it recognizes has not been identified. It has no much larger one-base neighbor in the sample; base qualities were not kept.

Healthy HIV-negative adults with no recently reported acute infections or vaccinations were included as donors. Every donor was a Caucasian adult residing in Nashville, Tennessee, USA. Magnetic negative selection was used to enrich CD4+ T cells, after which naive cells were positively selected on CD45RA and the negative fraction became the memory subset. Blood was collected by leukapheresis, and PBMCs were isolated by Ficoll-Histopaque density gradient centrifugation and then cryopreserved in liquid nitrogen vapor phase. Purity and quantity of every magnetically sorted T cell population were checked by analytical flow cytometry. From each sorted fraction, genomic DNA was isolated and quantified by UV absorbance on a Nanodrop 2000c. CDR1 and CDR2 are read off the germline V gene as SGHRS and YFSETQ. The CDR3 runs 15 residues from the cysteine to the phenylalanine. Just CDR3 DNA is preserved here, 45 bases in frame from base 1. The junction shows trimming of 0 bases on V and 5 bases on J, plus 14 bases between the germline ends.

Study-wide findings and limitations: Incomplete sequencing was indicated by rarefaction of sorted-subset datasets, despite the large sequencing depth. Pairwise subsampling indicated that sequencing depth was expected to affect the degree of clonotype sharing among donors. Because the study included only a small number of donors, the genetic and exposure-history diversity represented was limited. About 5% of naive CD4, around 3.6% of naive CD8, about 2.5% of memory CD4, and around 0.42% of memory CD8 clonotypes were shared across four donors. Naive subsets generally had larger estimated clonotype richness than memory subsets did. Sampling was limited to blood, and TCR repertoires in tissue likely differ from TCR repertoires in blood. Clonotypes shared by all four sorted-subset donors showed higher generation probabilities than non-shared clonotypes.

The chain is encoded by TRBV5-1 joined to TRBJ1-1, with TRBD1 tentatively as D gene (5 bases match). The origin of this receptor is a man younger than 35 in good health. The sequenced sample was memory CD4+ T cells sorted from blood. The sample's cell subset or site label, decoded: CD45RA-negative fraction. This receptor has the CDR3 CASSLVPGAGTEAFF. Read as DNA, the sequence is TGCGCCAGCAGCTTGGTACCCGGGGCGGGGACTGAAGCTTTCTTT.